This T cell receptor (beta chain) was recorded in a study of shared clonotypes between healthy human individuals. In the study overall: A donor's plate count was three for CD4 naive and three for CD4 memory; CD8 naive had two and CD8 memory one. Study observations and caveats: Sequencing depth was expected to influence donor clonotype sharing.

The germline V gene encodes CDR1 DFQATT and CDR2 SNEGSKA (reference sequence). Trimming left V 6 bases short and J 6 bases short, with 10 bases between. There are 11 residues in the CDR3. A split of CD4+ cells into CD45RA+ naive and CD45RA-negative memory subsets was performed. Notes on this clone: The antigen is undetermined.

Data came from immunoSEQ multiplex PCR; TCRdb stores just in-frame clones and leaves some out. The sample consists of about 2.4 million clones, around 94% of them appearing once. Material: naive CD4+ T cells sorted from blood. This sample's subset: CD45RA+ positively selected. The chain couples TRBV20-1 to TRBJ2-3; D unclear. This TCR was sampled from a young man in good health. The CDR3 DNA sequence: TGCAGTGCCCCTCTAGGCGATACGCAGTATTTT. Translating it yields CSAPLGDTQYF.